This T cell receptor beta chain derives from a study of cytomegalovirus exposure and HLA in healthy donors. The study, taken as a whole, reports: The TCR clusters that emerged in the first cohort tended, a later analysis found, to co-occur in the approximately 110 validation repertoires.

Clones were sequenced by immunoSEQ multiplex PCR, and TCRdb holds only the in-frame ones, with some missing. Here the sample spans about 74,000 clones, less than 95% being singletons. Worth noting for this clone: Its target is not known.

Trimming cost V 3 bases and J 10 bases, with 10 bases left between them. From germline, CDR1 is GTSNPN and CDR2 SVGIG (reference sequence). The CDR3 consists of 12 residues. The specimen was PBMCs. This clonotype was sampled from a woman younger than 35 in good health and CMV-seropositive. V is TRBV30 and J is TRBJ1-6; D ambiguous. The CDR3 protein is CAWRLPTSPLHF. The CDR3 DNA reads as TGTGCCTGGAGGCTTCCTACCTCACCCCTCCACTTT.